This TCR beta chain comes out of a study of OX40 agonist ivuxolimab in advanced cancers. Study-wide context: Patients received intravenous ivuxolimab every 2 weeks at 0.01 to 10 mg/kg. Mean age approximately 55 years, range about 23 to 80; about 81% male. Three patients, one with hepatocellular carcinoma and two with cutaneous melanoma, responded partially. Regarding the study as a whole: With doses of 0.1-3.0 mg/kg, partial responders showed among the lowest clonal expansion.

As for this clone: No antigen is known for it.

Trimming cost V 5 bases and J 4 bases, with 9 bases left between them. This CDR3 has 13 residues. Germline V gene lookup returns CDR1 SGHNT and CDR2 YENEEA. The protocol was immunoSEQ multiplex PCR, while the TCRdb copy is restricted to in-frame clones and leaves out a portion. The data show tens of thousands of clones, about 90% seen once. This chain links TRBV11-3 with TRBJ1-5, with D possibly matching TRBD1 (5 bases). This sequence originates from an adult with an advanced solid tumor such as melanoma, head and neck, liver or kidney cancer. Sequenced here: CD4+ or CD8+ T cells sorted from blood, sampled in a trial of the OX40 agonist ivuxolimab. The CDR3 loop reads CASSRGENQPQHF. CDR3 sequence (DNA): TGTGCCAGCAGCCGAGGGGAGAATCAGCCCCAGCATTTT.